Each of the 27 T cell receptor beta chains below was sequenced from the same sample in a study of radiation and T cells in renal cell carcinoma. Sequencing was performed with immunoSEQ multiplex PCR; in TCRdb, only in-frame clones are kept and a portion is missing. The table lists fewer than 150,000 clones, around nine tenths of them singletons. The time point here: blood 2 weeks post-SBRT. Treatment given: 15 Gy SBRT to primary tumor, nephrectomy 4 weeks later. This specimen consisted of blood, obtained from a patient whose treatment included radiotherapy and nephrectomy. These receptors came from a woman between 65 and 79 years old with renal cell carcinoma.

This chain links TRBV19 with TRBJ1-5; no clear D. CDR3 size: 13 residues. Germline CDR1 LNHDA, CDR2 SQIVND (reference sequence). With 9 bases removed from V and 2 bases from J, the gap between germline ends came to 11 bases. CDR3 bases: TGTGCCAGCCATGGAGCCGGCAATCAGCCCCAGCATTTT. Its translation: CASHGAGNQPQHF.

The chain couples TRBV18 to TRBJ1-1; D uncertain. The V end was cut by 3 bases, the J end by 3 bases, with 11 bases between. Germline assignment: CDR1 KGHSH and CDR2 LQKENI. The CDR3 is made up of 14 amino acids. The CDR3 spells CASSPMEGYTEAFF. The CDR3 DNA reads TGTGCCAGCTCACCTATGGAGGGTTACACTGAAGCTTTCTTT.

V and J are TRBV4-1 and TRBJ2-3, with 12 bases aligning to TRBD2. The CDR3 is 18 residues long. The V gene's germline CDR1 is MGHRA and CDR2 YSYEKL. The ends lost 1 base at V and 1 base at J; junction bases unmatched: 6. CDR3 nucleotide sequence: TGCGCCAGCAGCCAAGGCCCACTAGCGGGGGGCCGCACAGATACGCAGTATTTT. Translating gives CASSQGPLAGGRTDTQYF.

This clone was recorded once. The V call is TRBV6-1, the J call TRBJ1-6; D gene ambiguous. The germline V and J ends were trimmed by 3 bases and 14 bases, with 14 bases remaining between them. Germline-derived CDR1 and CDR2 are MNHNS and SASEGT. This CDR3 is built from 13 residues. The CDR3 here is CASSDLGRESLHF. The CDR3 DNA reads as TGTGCCAGCAGTGATCTAGGCCGGGAGTCCCTCCACTTT.

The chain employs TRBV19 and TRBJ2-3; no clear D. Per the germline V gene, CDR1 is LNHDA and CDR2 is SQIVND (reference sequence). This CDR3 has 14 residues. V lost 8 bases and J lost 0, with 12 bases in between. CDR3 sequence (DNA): TGTGCCAGTCGGACGGAGTCTAGCACAGATACGCAGTATTTT. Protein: CASRTESSTDTQYF.

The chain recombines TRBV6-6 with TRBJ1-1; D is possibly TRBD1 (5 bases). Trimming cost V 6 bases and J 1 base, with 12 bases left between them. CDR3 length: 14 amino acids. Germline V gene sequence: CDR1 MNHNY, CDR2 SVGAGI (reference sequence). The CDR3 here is CASSLGAENTEAFF. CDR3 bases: TGTGCCAGCAGCCTCGGGGCCGAGAACACTGAAGCTTTCTTT.

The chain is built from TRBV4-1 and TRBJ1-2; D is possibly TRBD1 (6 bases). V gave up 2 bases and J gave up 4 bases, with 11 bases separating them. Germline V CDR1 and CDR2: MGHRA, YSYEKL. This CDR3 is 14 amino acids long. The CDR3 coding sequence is TGCGCCAGCAGCCAACAACAGGGTGTCTATGGCTACACCTTC. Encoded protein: CASSQQQGVYGYTF.

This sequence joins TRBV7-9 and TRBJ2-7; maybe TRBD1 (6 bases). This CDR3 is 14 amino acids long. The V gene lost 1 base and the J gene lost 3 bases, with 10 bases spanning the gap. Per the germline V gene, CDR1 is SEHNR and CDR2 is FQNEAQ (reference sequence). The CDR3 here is CASSLGDTFYEQYF. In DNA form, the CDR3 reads TGTGCCAGCAGCTTAGGGGACACCTTCTACGAGCAGTACTTC.

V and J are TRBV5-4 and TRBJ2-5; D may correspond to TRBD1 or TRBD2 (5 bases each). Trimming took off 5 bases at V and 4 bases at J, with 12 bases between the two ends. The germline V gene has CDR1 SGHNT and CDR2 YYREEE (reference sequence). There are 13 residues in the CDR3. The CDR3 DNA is TGTGCCAGCAGACCGGGGCCCGGAGAGACCCAGTACTTC. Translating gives CASRPGPGETQYF.

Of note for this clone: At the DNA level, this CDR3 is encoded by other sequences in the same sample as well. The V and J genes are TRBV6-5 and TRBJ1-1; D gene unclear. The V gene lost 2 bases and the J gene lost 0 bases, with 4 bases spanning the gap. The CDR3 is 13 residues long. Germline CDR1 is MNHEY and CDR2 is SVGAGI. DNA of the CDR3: TGTGCCAGCAGTTACAAGGTGAACACTGAAGCTTTCTTT. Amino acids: CASSYKVNTEAFF.

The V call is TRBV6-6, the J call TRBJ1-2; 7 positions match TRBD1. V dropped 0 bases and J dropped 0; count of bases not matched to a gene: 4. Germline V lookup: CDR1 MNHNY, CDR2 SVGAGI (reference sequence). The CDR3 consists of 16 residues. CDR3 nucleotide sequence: TGTGCCAGCAGTTACTCTTTGACAGGGTCTAACTATGGCTACACCTTC. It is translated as CASSYSLTGSNYGYTF.

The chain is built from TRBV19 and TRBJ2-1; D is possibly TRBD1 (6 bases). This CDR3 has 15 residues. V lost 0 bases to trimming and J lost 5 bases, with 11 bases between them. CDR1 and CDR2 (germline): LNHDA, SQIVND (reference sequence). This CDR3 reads CASSIDPRTDNEQFF. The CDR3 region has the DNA TGTGCCAGTAGTATAGATCCCCGGACAGACAATGAGCAGTTCTTC.

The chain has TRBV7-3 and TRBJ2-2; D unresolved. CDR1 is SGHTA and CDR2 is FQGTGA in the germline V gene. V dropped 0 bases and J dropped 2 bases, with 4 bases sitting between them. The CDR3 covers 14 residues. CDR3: CASSLTGNTGELFF. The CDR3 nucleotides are TGTGCCAGCAGCTTAACGGGCAACACCGGGGAGCTGTTTTTT.

The CDR3 loop reads CASSPVRQETQYF. CDR3 nucleotides: TGTGCCAGCAGCCCCGTCAGGCAAGAGACCCAGTACTTC. The genes are TRBV7-2 and TRBJ2-5; unclear D gene. V dropped 5 bases and J dropped 2 bases, with 9 bases sitting between them. Germline CDR1 is SGHTA and CDR2 is FQGNSA. The CDR3 length is 13 residues.

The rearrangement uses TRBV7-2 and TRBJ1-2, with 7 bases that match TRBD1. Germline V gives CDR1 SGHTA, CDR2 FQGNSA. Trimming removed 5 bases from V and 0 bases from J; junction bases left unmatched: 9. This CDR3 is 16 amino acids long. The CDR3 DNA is TGTGCCAGCAGCCCCAGGACAGGAACTACTAACTATGGCTACACCTTC. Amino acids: CASSPRTGTTNYGYTF.

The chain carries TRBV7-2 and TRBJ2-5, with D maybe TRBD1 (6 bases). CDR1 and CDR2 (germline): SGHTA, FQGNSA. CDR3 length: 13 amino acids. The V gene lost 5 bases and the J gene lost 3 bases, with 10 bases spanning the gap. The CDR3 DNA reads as TGTGCCAGCAGCCGTGGACAGAAAGAGACCCAGTACTTC. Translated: CASSRGQKETQYF.

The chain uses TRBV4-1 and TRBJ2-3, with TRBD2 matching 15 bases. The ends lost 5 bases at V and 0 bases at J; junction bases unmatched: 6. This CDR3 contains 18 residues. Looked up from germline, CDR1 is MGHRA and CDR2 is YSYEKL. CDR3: CASSGGLAGGLSTDTQYF. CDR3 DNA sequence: TGCGCCAGCAGCGGGGGACTAGCGGGGGGACTTAGCACAGATACGCAGTATTTT.

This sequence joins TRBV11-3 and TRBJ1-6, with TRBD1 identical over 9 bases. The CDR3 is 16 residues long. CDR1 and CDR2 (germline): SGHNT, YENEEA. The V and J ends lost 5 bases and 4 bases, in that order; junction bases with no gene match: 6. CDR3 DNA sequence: TGTGCCAGCAGCCGGACCGGGACAGGGTATAATTCACCCCTCCACTTT. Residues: CASSRTGTGYNSPLHF. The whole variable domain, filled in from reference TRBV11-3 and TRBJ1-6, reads EAGVVQSPRYKIIEKKQPVAFWCNPISGHNTLYWYLQNLGQGPELLIRYENEEAVDDSQLPKDRFSAERLKGVDSTLKIQPAELGDSAVYLCASSRTGTGYNSPLHFGNGTRLTVT.

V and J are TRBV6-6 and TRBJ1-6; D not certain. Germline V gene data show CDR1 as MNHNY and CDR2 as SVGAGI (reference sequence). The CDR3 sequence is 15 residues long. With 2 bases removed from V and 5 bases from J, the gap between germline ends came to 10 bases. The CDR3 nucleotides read TGTGCCAGCAGTTACAGGCCAGCTAATAATTCACCCCTCCACTTT. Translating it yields CASSYRPANNSPLHF.

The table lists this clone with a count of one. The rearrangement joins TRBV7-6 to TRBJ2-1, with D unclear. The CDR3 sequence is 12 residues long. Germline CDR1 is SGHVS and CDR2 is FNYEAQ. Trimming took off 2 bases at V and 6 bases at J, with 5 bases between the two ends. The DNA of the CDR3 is TGTGCCAGCAGCTTAATACTCAATGAGCAGTTCTTC. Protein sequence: CASSLILNEQFF.

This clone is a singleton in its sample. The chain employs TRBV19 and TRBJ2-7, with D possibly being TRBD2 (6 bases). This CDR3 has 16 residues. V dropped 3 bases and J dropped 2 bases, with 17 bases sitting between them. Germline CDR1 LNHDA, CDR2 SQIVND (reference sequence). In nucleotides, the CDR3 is TGTGCCAGTAGTATGGAGGTCAGCGGGTGGACCTACGAGCAGTACTTC. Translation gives CASSMEVSGWTYEQYF.

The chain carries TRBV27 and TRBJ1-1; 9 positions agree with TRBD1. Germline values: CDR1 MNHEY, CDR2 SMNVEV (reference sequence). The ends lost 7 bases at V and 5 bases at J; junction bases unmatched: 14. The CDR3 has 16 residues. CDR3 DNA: TGTGCCAGCAACCCCGGCCACACAGGGGGCTGGACTGAAGCTTTCTTT. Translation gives CASNPGHTGGWTEAFF.

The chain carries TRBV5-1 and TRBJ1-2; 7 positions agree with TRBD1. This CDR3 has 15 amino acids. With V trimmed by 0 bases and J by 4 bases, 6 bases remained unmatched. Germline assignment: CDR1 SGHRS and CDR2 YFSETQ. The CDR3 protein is CASSLDRGPIYGYTF. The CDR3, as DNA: TGCGCCAGCAGCTTGGACAGGGGTCCCATCTATGGCTACACCTTC.

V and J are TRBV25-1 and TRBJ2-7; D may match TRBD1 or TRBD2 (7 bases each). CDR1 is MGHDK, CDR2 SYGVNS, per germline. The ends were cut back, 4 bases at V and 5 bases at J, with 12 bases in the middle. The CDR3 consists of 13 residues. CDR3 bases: TGTGCCAGCAGTGGGGAGGGGGCCGACGAGCAGTACTTC. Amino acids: CASSGEGADEQYF.

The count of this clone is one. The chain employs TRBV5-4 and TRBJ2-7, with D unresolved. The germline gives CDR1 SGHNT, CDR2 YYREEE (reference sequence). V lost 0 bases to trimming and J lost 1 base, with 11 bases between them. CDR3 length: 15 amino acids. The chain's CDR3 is CASSLGADISYEQYF. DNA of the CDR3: TGTGCCAGCAGCTTGGGGGCGGATATTTCCTACGAGCAGTACTTC.

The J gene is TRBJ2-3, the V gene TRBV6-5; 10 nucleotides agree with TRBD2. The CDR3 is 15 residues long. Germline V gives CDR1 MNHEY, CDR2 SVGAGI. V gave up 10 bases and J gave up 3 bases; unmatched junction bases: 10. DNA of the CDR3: TGTGCCACCGCCTCCCTAGCGGGGGTGACAGATACGCAGTATTTT. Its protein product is CATASLAGVTDTQYF.

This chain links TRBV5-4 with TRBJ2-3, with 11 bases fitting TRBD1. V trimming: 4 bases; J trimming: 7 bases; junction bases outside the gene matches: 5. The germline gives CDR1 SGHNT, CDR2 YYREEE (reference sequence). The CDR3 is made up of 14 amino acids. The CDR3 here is CASSPGQGVNTQYF. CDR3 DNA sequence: TGTGCCAGCAGCCCGGGACAGGGGGTGAATACGCAGTATTTT.